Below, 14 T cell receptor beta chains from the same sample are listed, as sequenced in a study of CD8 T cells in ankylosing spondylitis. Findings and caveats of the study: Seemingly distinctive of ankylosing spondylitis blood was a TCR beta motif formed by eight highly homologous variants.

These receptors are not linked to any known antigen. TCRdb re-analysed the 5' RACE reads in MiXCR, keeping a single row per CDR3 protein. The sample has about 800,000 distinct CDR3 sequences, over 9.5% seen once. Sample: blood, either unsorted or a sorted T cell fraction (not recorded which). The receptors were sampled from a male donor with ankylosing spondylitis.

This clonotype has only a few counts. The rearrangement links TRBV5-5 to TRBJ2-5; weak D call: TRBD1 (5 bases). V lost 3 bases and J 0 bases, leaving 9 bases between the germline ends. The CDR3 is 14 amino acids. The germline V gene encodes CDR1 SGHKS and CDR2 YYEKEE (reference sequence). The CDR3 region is CASSYQGNQETQYF. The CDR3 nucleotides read TGTGCCAGCAGCTATCAGGGCAACCAAGAGACCCAGTACTTC. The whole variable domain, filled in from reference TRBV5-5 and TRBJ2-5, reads DAGVTQSPTHLIKTRGQQVTLRCSPISGHKSVSWYQQVLGQGPQFIFQYYEKEERGRGNFPDRFSARQFPNYSSELNVNALLLGDSALYLCASSYQGNQETQYFGPGTRLLVL.

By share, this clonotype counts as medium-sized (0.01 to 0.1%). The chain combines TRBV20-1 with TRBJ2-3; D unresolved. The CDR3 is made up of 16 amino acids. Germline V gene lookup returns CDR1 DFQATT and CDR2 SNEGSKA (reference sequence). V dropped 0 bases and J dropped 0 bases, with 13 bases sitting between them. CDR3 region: CSAREMGITSTDTQYF. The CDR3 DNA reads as TGCAGTGCTAGAGAGATGGGAATTACAAGCACAGATACGCAGTATTTT.

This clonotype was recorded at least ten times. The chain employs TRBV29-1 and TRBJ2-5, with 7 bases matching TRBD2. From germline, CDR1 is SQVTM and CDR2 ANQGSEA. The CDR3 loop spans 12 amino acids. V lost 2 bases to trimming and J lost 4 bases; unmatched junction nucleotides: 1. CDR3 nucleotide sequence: TGCAGCGTTGAATGGGGGGGAGAGACCCAGTACTTC. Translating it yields CSVEWGGETQYF.

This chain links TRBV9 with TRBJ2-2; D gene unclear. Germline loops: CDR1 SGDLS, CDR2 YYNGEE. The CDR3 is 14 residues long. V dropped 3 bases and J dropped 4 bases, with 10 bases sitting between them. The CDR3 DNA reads TGTGCCAGCAGCGCCCAGACTGTCACCGGGGAGCTGTTTTTT. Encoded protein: CASSAQTVTGELFF.

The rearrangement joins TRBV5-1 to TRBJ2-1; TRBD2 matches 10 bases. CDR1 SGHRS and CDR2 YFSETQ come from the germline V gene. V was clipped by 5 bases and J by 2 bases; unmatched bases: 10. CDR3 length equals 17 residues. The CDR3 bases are TGCGCCAGCAGGTATGAGGTTGGACTAGCGGCCTACAATGAGCAGTTCTTC. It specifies CASRYEVGLAAYNEQFF.

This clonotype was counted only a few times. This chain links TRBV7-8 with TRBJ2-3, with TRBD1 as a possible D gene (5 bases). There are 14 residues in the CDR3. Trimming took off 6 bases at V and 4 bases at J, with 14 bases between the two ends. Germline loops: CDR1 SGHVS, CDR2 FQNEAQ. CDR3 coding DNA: TGTGCCAGCAGACCCGCCAGGGTGGCAGATACGCAGTATTTT. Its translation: CASRPARVADTQYF.

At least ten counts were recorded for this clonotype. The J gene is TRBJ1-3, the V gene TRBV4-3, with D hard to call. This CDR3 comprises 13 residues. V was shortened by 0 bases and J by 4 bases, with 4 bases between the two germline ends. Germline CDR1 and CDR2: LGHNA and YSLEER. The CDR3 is CASSQDGGNTIYF. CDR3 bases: TGCGCCAGCAGCCAAGACGGAGGAAACACCATATATTTT.

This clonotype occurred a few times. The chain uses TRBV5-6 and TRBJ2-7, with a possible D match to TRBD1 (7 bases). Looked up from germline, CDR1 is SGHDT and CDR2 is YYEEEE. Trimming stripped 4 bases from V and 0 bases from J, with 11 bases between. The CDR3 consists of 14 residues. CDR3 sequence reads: CASSRGTVSYEQYF. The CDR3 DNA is TGTGCCAGCAGCCGCGGGACAGTCTCCTACGAGCAGTACTTC. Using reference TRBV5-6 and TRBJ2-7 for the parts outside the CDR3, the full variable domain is DAGVTQSPTHLIKTRGQQVTLRCSPKSGHDTVSWYQQALGQGPQFIFQYYEEEERQRGNFPDRFSGHQFPNYSSELNVNALLLGDSALYLCASSRGTVSYEQYFGPGTRLTVT.

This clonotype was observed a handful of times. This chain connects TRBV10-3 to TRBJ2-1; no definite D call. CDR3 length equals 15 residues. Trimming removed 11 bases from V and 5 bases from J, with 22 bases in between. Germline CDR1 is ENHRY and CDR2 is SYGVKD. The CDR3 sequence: CAANNDRTVHNEQFF. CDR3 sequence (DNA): TGTGCCGCAAACAATGACCGGACGGTACACAATGAGCAGTTCTTC.

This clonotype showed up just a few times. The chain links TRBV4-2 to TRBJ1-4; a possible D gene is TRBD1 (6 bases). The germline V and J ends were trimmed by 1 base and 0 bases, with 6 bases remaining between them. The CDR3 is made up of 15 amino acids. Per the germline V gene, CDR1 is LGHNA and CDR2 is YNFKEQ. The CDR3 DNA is TGTGCCAGCAGCCAAGGGACAGCAACTAATGAAAAACTGTTTTTT. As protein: CASSQGTATNEKLFF.

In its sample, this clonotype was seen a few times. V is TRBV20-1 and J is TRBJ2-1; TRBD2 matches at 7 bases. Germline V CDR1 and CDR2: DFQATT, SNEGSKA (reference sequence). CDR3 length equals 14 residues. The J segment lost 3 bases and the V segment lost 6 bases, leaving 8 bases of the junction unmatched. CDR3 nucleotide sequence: TGCAGTGCAAGGCGGGAGATCCGCTACAATGAGCAGTTCTTC. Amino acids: CSARREIRYNEQFF.

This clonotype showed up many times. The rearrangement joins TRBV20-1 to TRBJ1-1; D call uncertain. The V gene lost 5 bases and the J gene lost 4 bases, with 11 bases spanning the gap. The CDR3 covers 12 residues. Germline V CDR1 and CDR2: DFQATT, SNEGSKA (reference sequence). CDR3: CSAPDRGTEAFF. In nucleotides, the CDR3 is TGCAGTGCTCCCGATCGCGGCACTGAAGCTTTCTTT.

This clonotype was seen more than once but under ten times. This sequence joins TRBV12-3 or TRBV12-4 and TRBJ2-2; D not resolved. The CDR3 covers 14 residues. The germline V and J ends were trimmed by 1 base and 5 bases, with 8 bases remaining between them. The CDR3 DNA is TGTGCCAGCAGTTTAGGGTCTGGGACCGGGGAGCTGTTTTTT. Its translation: CASSLGSGTGELFF.

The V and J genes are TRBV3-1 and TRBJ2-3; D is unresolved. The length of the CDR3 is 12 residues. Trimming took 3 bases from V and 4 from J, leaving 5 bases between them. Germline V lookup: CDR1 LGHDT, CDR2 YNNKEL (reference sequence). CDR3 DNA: TGTGCCAGCAGCCATTCGGCAGATACGCAGTATTTT. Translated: CASSHSADTQYF.